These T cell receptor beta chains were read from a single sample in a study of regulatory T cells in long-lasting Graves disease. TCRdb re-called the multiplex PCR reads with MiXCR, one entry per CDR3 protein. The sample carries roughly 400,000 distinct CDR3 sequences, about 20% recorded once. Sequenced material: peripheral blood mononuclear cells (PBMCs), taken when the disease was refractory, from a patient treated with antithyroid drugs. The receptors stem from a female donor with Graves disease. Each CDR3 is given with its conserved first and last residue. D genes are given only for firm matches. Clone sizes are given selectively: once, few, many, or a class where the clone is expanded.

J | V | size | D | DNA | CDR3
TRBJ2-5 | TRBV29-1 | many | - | TGCAGCGTTGTGGGTAGAGCGGAAGAGACCCAGTACTTC | CSVVGRAEETQYF
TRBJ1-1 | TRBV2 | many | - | TGTGCCAGCAGTGCCAGAGGGGGGACTGAAGCTTTCTTT | CASSARGGTEAFF
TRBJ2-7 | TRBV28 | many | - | TGTGCCAGCAGTCCCTCGACTAGGGTCCACGAGCAGTACTTC | CASSPSTRVHEQYF
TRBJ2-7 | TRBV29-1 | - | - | TGCAGCGTTAGTCAGGCCTCCTACGAGCAGTACTTC | CSVSQASYEQYF
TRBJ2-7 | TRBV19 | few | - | TGTGCCAGTAGTATAGCAGGGTCAAATCGCGAGCAGTACTTC | CASSIAGSNREQYF
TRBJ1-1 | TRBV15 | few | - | TGTGCCACCAGCAGAGGGCCCGGGGAAGAGGGCCACACTGAAGCTTTCTTT | CATSRGPGEEGHTEAFF
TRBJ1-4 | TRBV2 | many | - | TGTGCCAGCAGTCTTTACGCCTCCGACCCGAAACTGTTTTTT | CASSLYASDPKLFF
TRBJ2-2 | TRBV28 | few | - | TGTGCCAGCAGTAAACGCACCGGGGAGCTGTTTTTT | CASSKRTGELFF
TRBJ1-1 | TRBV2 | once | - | TGTGGCACTAAGAGTGGAGGGGCGAACACTGAAGCTTTCTTC | CGTKSGGANTEAFF
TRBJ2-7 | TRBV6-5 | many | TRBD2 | TGTGCCAGCAGTTTAGACGGGACTAGCGGGAATAAGCAGTACTTC | CASSLDGTSGNKQYF
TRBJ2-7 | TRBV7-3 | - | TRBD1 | TGTGCCAGCAGCCTAACGACAGGGGGTGAGCAGTACTTC | CASSLTTGGEQYF
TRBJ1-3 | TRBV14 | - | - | TGTGCCAGCAGCCAAGAAGGGCTATCTGGAAACACCATATATTTT | CASSQEGLSGNTIYF
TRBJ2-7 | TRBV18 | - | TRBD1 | TGTGCCAGCTCGGAGGACAGGGGGACGTACGAGCAGTACTTC | CASSEDRGTYEQYF
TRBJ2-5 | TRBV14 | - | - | TGTGCCAGCAGCCGGAATAGAGATATCCAAGAGACCCAGTACTTC | CASSRNRDIQETQYF
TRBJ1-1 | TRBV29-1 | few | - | TGCAGCGTTACCCCCTGGGGGGATATCGGCACTGAAGCTTTCTTT | CSVTPWGDIGTEAFF
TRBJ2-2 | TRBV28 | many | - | TGTGCCAGCTGGGGGGTGAACACCGGGGAGCTGTTTTTT | CASWGVNTGELFF
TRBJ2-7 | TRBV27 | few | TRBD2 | TGTGCCAGCAGTTTGGGACTAGCGGACACGGTCTACGAGCAGTACTTC | CASSLGLADTVYEQYF
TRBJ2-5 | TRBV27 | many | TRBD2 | TGTGCCAGCAGTTTGTCTAGCGGTAGCCAAGAGACCCAGTACTTC | CASSLSSGSQETQYF
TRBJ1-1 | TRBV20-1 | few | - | TGCAGTGCCCAAGATCGGGTGGACACTGAAGCTTTCTTT | CSAQDRVDTEAFF
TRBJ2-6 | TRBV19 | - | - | TGTGCCAGCAGCTTAATGTCGGGGGGCGTATCTGGGGCCAACGTCCTGACTTTC | CASSLMSGGVSGANVLTF
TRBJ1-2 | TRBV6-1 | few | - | TGTGCCAGCAGACCCCCCAATGGGGTTACCCACGGCTACACCTTC | CASRPPNGVTHGYTF
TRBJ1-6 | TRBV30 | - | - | TGTGCCTGGACACGGGACCTAAGGAATTCACCCCTCCACTTT | CAWTRDLRNSPLHF
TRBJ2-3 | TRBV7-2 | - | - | TGTGCCAGCAGCGTAGCATTGGGCCCCGGGTTCGGGGTTTTCGCAGATATGCAGTATTTT | CASSVALGPGFGVFADMQYF
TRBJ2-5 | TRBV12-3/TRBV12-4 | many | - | TGTGCCAGCAGCCCCGGGATGAAAGAGACCCAGTACTTC | CASSPGMKETQYF
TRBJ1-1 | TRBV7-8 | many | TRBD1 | TGTGCCAGCAGCTTGCTCCCCCAGGGGGGGGGGGAAGCTTTCTTT | CASSLLPQGGGEAFF
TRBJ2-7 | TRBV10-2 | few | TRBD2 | TGCGCCAGCAGTGGACTAGCGGGAGGGTACGAGCAGTACTTC | CASSGLAGGYEQYF
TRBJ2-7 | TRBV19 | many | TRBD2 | TGTGCCAGTAGTGTCGGACTAGCGGGCTACGAGCAGTACTTC | CASSVGLAGYEQYF
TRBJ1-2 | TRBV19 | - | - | TGTGCCAGTAGTATAGCTTCGACTGTCCCGAGCTATGGCTACACCTTC | CASSIASTVPSYGYTF
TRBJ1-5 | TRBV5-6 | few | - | TGTGCCAGCAGCCCTGGGGGGGCTCAGCCCCAGCATTTT | CASSPGGAQPQHF
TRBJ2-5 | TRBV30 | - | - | TGTGCCTGGAGTGTGGGAGAGACCCAGTGCTTC | CAWSVGETQCF
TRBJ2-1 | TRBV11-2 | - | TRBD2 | TGTGCCAGCAGCCTACTATTAGCGGGAGGGCGCAATGAGCAGTTCTTC | CASSLLLAGGRNEQFF
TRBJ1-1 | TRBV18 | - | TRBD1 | TGTGCCAGCTCACCACGACAGGGAGAAATGTCCACTGAAGCTTTCTTT | CASSPRQGEMSTEAFF
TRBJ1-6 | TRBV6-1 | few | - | TGTGCCAGCAGACATTCCGGGACTACCCAAGAACCCCTCCACTTT | CASRHSGTTQEPLHF
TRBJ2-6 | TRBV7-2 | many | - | TGTGCCAGCAGCTTAGGCCCAGGGATCTCTGGGGCCAACGTCCTGACTTTC | CASSLGPGISGANVLTF
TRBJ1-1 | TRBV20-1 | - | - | TGCAGTGCTAGCAGGGTTGGCACTGAAGCTTTCTTT | CSASRVGTEAFF
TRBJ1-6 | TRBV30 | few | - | TGTGCCGGGGGGACGTCCGATAATTCACCCCTCCACTTT | CAGGTSDNSPLHF
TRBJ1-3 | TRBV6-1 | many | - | TGTGCCAGCAGTGAAGAAGGGGCGCCGGGAAACACCATATATTTT | CASSEEGAPGNTIYF
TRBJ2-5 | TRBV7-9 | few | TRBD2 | TGTGCCAGCCACCATCCTGGACTAGCGGGAGGGAAAGAGACCCAGTACTTC | CASHHPGLAGGKETQYF
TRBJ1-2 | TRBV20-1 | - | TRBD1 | TGCAGTGCTAGAGACCCCGGACAGGGGGTTCTAACTAACTATGGCTACACCTTC | CSARDPGQGVLTNYGYTF
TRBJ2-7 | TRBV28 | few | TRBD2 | TGTGCCAGCAGTACTAGCGGGATCCCCTACGAGCAGTACTTC | CASSTSGIPYEQYF
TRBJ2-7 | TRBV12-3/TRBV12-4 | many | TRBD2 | TGTGCCAGCAGCCTCAAGGCGGGGGGAAACTACGAGCAGTACTTC | CASSLKAGGNYEQYF
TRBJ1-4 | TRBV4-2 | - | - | TGTGCCAGCAGCCAAGTTGACTCTTACTCTAATGAAAAACTGTTTTTT | CASSQVDSYSNEKLFF